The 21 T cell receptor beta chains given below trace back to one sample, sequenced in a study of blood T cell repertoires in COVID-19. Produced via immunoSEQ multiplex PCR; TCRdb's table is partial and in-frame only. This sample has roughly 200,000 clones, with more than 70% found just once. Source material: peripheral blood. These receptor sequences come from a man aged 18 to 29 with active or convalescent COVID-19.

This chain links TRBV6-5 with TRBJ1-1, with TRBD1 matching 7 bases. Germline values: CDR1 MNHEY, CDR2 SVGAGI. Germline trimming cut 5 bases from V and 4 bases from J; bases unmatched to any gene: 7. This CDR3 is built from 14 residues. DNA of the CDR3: TGTGCCAGCAGTCGACAGGGTCTGACCACTGAAGCTTTCTTT. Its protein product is CASSRQGLTTEAFF.

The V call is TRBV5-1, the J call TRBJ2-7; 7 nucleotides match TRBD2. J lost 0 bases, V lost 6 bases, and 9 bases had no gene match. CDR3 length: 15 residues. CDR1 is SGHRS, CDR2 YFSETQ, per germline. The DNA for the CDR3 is TGCGCCAGCAACTATTTAAGCGGGGACTCCTACGAGCAGTACTTC. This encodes CASNYLSGDSYEQYF.

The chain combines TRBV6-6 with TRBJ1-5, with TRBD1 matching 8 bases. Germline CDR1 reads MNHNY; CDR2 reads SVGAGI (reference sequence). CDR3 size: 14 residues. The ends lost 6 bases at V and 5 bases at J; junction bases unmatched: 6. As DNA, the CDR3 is TGTGCCAGCAGCTACGGGACAGGCCATCAGCCCCAGCATTTT. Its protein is CASSYGTGHQPQHF.

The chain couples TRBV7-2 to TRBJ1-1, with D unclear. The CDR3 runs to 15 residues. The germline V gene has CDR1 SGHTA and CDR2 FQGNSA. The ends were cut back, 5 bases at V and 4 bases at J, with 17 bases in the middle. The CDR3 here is CASSPTQVGGTEAFF. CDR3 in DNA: TGTGCCAGCAGCCCTACTCAGGTCGGTGGCACTGAAGCTTTCTTT.

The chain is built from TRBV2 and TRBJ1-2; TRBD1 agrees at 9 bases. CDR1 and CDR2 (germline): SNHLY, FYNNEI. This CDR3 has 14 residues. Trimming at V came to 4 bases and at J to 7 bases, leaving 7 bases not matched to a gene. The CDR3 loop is CASSVDRGDGGYTF. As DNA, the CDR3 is TGTGCCAGCAGTGTGGACAGGGGAGATGGTGGCTACACCTTC.

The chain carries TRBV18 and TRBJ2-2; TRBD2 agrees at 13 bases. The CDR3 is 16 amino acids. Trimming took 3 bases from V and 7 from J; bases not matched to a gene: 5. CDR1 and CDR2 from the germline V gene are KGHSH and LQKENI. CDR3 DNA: TGTGCCAGCTCACCCGGACTAGCGGGAGTGCACGGGGAGCTGTTTTTT. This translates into CASSPGLAGVHGELFF.

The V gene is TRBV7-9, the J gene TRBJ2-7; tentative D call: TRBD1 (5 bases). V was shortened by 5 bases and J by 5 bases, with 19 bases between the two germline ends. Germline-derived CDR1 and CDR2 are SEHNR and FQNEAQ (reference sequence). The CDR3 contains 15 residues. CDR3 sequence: CASSLTGSALNEQYF. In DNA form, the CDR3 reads TGTGCCAGCAGCCTTACAGGATCAGCATTAAACGAGCAGTACTTC. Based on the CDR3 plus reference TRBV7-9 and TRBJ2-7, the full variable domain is DTGVSQNPRHKITKRGQNVTFRCDPISEHNRLYWYRQTLGQGPEFLTYFQNEAQLEKSRLLSDRFSAERPKGSFSTLEIQRTEQGDSAMYLCASSLTGSALNEQYFGPGTRLTVT.

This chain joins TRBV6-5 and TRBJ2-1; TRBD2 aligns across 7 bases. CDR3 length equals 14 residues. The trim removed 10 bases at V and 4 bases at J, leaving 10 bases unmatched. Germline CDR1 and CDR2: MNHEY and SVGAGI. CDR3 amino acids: CAIHPSGRYNEQFF. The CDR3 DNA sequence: TGTGCCATCCACCCCTCCGGGAGGTACAATGAGCAGTTCTTC.

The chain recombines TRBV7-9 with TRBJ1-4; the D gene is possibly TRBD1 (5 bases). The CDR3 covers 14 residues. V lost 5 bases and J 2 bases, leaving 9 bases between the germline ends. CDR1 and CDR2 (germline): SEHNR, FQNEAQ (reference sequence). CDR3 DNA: TGTGCCAGCAGCCCGACAGATACTAATGAAAAACTGTTTTTT. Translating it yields CASSPTDTNEKLFF.

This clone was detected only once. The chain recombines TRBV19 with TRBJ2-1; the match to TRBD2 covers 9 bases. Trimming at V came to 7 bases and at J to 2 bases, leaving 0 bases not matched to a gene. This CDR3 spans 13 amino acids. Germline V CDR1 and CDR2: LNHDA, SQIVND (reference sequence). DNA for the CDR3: TGTGCCAGTACTAGCGGGGCCTACAATGAGCAGTTCTTC. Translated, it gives CASTSGAYNEQFF.

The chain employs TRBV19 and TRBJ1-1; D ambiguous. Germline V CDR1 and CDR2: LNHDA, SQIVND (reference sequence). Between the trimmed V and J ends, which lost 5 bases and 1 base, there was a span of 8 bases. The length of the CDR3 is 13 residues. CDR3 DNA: TGTGCCAGTAGTTTAACGGGGAACACTGAAGCTTTCTTT. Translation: CASSLTGNTEAFF. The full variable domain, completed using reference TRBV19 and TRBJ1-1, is DGGITQSPKYLFRKEGQNVTLSCEQNLNHDAMYWYRQDPGQGLRLIYYSQIVNDFQKGDIAEGYSVSREKKESFPLTVTSAQKNPTAFYLCASSLTGNTEAFFGQGTRLTVV.

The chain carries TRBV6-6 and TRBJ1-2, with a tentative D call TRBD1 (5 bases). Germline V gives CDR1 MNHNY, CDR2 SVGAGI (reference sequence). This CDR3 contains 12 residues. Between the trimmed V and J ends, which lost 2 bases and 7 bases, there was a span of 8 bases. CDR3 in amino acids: CASSYLGGGYTF. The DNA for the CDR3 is TGTGCCAGCAGTTACCTGGGGGGTGGCTACACCTTC.

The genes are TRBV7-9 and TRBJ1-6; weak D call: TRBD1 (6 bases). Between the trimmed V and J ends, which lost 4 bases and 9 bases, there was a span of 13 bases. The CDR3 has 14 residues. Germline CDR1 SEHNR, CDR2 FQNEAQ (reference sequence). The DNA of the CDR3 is TGTGCCAGCAGCTCGGAAAGGGGGAGTTCACCCCTCCACTTT. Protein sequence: CASSSERGSSPLHF.

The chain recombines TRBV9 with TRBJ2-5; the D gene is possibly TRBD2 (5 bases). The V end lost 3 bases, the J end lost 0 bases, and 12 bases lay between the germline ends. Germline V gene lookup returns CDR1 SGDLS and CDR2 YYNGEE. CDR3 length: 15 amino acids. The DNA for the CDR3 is TGTGCCAGCAGCGCCGTATCGGGGAACCAAGAGACCCAGTACTTC. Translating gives CASSAVSGNQETQYF.

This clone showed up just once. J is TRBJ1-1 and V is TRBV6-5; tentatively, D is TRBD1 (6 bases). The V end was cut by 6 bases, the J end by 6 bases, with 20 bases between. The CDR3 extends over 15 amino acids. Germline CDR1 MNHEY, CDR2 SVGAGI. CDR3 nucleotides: TGTGCCAGCAGGCGAGGGGCGGGGGCGGTAGCTGAAGCTTTCTTT. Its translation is CASRRGAGAVAEAFF.

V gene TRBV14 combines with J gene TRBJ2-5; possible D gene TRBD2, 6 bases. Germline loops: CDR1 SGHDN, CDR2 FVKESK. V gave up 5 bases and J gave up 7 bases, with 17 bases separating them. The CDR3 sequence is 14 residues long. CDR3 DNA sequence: TGTGCCAGCAGCGATGCCCGGGGGTTTGGGACCCAGTACTTC. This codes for CASSDARGFGTQYF.

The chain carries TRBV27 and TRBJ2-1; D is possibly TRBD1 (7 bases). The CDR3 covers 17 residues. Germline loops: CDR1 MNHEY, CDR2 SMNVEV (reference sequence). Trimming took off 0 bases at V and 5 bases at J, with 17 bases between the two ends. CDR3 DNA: TGTGCCAGCAGTTTATCTTCGGGGGACAGTTTGGACAATGAGCAGTTCTTC. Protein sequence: CASSLSSGDSLDNEQFF.

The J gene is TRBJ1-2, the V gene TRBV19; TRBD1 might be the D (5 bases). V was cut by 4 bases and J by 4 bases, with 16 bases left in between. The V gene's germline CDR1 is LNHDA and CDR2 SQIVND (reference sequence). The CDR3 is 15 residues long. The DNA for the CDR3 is TGTGCCAGTAGTACCCTCTTAGGGGTCGGCTATGGCTACACCTTC. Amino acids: CASSTLLGVGYGYTF. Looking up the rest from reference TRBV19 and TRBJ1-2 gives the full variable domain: DGGITQSPKYLFRKEGQNVTLSCEQNLNHDAMYWYRQDPGQGLRLIYYSQIVNDFQKGDIAEGYSVSREKKESFPLTVTSAQKNPTAFYLCASSTLLGVGYGYTFGSGTRLTVV.

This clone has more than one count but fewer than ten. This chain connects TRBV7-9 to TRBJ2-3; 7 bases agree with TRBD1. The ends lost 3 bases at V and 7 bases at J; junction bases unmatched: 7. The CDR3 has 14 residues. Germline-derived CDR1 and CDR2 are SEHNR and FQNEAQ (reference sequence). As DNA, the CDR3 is TGTGCCAGCAGCTTGACAGGACAGGCGAATACGCAGTATTTT. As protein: CASSLTGQANTQYF.

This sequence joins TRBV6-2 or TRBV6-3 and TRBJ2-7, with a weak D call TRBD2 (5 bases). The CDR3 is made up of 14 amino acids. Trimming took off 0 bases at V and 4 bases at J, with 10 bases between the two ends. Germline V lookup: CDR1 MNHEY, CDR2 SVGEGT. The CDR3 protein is CASSYSGVGYEQYF. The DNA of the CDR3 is TGTGCCAGCAGTTACTCCGGGGTGGGATACGAGCAGTACTTC.

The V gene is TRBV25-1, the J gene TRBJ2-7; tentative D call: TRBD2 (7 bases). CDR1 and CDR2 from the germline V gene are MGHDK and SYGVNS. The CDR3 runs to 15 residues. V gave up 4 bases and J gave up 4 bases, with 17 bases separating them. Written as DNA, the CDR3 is TGTGCCAGCAGTGCCCGGGGAGGGGGATATTACGAGCAGTACTTC. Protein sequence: CASSARGGGYYEQYF.